Listed below are T cell receptor beta chains from one sample, sequenced in a study of CD8+ T cells in alopecia areata. The method was immunoSEQ multiplex PCR; TCRdb's version includes in-frame clones alone and lacks a portion of them. The data show around 140,000 clones, with 51% seen just once and 0.99% held by the top ten. This sample comprised CD4+ T cells sorted from blood, obtained at week 0. The receptors derive from a human donor with alopecia areata. The CDR3 runs from the conserved cysteine through the conserved F or W. The D gene is left open where the match is weak. Part of the rows lack a size; the others show once, few, many or a class for expanded clones.

TRBV29-1,few,TRBD2,TRBJ2-2,TGCAGCGTCAGCGGGATTAACACCGGGGAGCTGTTTTTT,CSVSGINTGELFF
TRBV6-6,NA,TRBD2,TRBJ2-5,TGTGCCAGCAGGACTAGCGGGACCCAAGAGACCCAGTACTTC,CASRTSGTQETQYF
TRBV29-1,few,NA,TRBJ1-5,TGCAGCGTAGGGGGGGGCAATCAGCCCCAGCATTTT,CSVGGGNQPQHF
TRBV28,NA,NA,TRBJ2-5,TGTGCCAGCAGTTCCCCCGGACAGACAGAGACCCAGTACTTC,CASSSPGQTETQYF
TRBV30,few,NA,TRBJ1-1,TGTGCCTGGATCTTCTTCAGGGGGAACACTGAAGCTTTCTTT,CAWIFFRGNTEAFF
TRBV29-1,NA,NA,TRBJ2-2,TGCAGCGTAGGGCGCGGCCCCGGGGAGCTGTTTTTT,CSVGRGPGELFF
TRBV30,NA,NA,TRBJ1-5,TGTGCCTGGAGTAGAAGGAGCAATCAGCCCCAGCATTTT,CAWSRRSNQPQHF
TRBV15,NA,NA,TRBJ1-2,TGTGCCACCAGCTGGCCGGAAGCTAACTATGGCTACACCTTC,CATSWPEANYGYTF
TRBV2,few,NA,TRBJ1-1,TGTGCCAGCAGCTCAAGGACCGTGAACACTGAAGCTTTCTTT,CASSSRTVNTEAFF
TRBV29-1,NA,NA,TRBJ2-1,TGCAGCGTTGAATTGTCTCCCGGGACATCCCAGTTCTTC,CSVELSPGTSQFF
TRBV9,NA,NA,TRBJ1-2,TGTGCCAGCAGCGCCCGGGACGTTCAACTAAGGGGCTACACCTTC,CASSARDVQLRGYTF
TRBV7-2,NA,TRBD2,TRBJ2-1,TGTGCCAGCAGCTTAGAGGGGACTAGCGGGAGTTATGAGCAGTTCTTC,CASSLEGTSGSYEQFF
TRBV5-1,NA,NA,TRBJ1-2,TGCGCCAGCAGCTTTGAGGGGAGGGACTATGGCTACACCTTC,CASSFEGRDYGYTF
TRBV4-2,NA,TRBD2,TRBJ2-1,TGTGCCAGCAGCCAAGAGAGACTAGCGGGAGGGACGTTCTTC,CASSQERLAGGTFF
TRBV5-1,NA,NA,TRBJ2-1,TGCGCCAGCAGCAGGACGGGAGCCAGCAATGAGCAGTTCTTC,CASSRTGASNEQFF
TRBV9,NA,TRBD2,TRBJ2-1,TGTGCCAGCAGCGTCGAGACTAGCCCCCATGAGCAGTTCTTC,CASSVETSPHEQFF
TRBV4-1,NA,TRBD1,TRBJ1-4,TGCGCCAGCAGCCAAGATAGGGACAGGGCGAAAAAACTGTTTTTT,CASSQDRDRAKKLFF
TRBV7-2,NA,NA,TRBJ2-1,TGTGCCAGCAGCTTTGGGAGACAGGAGCAGTTCTTC,CASSFGRQEQFF